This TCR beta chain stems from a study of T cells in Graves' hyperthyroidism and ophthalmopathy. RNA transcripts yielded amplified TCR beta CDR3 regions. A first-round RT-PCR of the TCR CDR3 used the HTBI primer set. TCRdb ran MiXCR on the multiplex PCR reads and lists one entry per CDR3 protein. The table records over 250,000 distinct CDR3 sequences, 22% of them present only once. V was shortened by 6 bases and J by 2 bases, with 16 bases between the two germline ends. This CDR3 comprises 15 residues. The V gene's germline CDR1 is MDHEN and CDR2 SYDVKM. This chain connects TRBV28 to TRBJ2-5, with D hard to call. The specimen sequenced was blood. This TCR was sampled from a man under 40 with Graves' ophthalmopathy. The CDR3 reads CASRSLVGPQETQYF. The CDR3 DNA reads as TGTGCCAGCAGGTCTCTCGTAGGTCCGCAAGAGACCCAGTACTTC.